What follows are 11 T cell receptor beta chains derived from one specimen sequenced in a study of metastatic and nonmetastatic thyroid tumors. Thyroid surgery was preceded by no treatment in any patient. TCRdb re-called clones from the PCR reads using MiXCR. This sample has 32,000 or so clones, with roughly a sixth found just once. Sequencing used blood. The source of these receptors is a male donor with papillary thyroid cancer or a benign thyroid nodule (not recorded which). Some clones in this sample may be carry-over from other donors' samples.

This clone was detected ten times or more. The V call is TRBV28, the J call TRBJ2-7; 7 bases align to TRBD2. Germline assignment: CDR1 MDHEN and CDR2 SYDVKM. The CDR3 is 14 amino acids. V dropped 3 bases and J dropped 6; count of bases not matched to a gene: 8. The CDR3 nucleotides are TGTGCCAGCAGTTTTGTCGCGGGAGCTCTCGAGCAGTACTTC. Amino acid sequence: CASSFVAGALEQYF.

This clone was seen at least ten times. A much more abundant neighbour one base away suggests this may be a read error. The genes are TRBV10-3 and TRBJ1-2, with D perhaps TRBD1 (6 bases). This CDR3 is 17 amino acids long. The germline V and J ends were trimmed by 0 bases and 4 bases, with 18 bases remaining between them. CDR1 and CDR2 (germline): ENHRY, SYGVKD. CDR3 residues: CAISESARQEAGYGYTF. CDR3 coding DNA: TGTGCCATCAGTGAGTCGGCTCGACAGGAGGCGGGCTATGGCTACACCTTC.

The sample holds a few counts of this clone. The chain carries TRBV6-2 or TRBV6-3 and TRBJ2-1; TRBD1 agrees at 8 bases. The V segment lost 1 base and the J segment 9 bases; nucleotides outside the gene matches: 8. The CDR3 has 15 residues. In germline, CDR1 is MNHEY, CDR2 SVGEGT. The CDR3 sequence: CASSYLSDRALEQFF. The CDR3 nucleotides are TGTGCCAGCAGTTACTTATCGGACAGGGCCCTTGAGCAGTTCTTC.

The rearrangement uses TRBV20-1 and TRBJ2-7; D possibly matches TRBD1 or TRBD2 (6 bases each). Germline CDR1 reads DFQATT; CDR2 reads SNEGSKA (reference sequence). This CDR3 spans 13 amino acids. Trimming pared 6 bases from V and 3 bases from J, leaving 15 bases between. The CDR3 DNA sequence: TGCAGTGCGGGGGGACACGGGGGCTACGAGCAGTACTTC. It specifies CSAGGHGGYEQYF.

This sequence joins TRBV7-6 and TRBJ2-3; the match to TRBD1 covers 8 bases. Germline trimming cut 6 bases from V and 4 bases from J; bases unmatched to any gene: 9. This CDR3 is 15 amino acids long. Germline CDR1 SGHVS, CDR2 FNYEAQ. The CDR3 bases are TGTGCCAGCAGTGGGACAGGAGAATTGGCAGATACGCAGTATTTT. Its protein product is CASSGTGELADTQYF.

A note on this clone: Germline and junction disagree at one end, which may indicate a read error. CDR3 residues: CASSSRQSLGTNVLTF. CDR3 bases: TGTGCCAGCAGCTCTAGACAGTCTCTTGGGACCAACGTCCTGACTTTC. The genes are TRBV11-1 and TRBJ2-6; maybe TRBD1 (5 bases). This CDR3 spans 16 amino acids. CDR1 and CDR2 (germline): SGHAT, FQDESV (reference sequence).

This clone has a count of ten or more. The chain uses TRBV11-2 and TRBJ1-6; 7 nucleotides agree with TRBD1. The germline CDR1 and CDR2 sequences are SGHAT and FQNNGV. The CDR3 runs to 13 residues. After removal of 3 bases from V and 8 bases from J, the junction contained 1 base not matched to a gene. DNA for the CDR3: TGTGCCAGCAGCTTGACAGGGCATTCACCCCTCCACTTT. This gives the protein CASSLTGHSPLHF.

This clone was observed at least ten times. This chain joins TRBV2 and TRBJ1-6; 7 bases line up with TRBD1. V shed 5 bases, J shed 7 bases, and the junction held 5 bases outside the gene matches. The CDR3 has 14 amino acids. Germline CDR1 SNHLY, CDR2 FYNNEI. CDR3 residues: CASSWGQKNSPLHF. CDR3 coding DNA: TGTGCCAGCAGTTGGGGACAGAAAAATTCACCCCTCCACTTT.

This clone was found many times. This rearrangement joins TRBV10-3 to TRBJ1-2; D is ambiguous. CDR3 size: 16 residues. V lost 2 bases and J lost 0, with 13 bases in between. Germline V gives CDR1 ENHRY, CDR2 SYGVKD. DNA of the CDR3: TGTGCCATCAGTGAGAATGCAGGAAAAGCTAACTATGGCTACACCTTC. Its translation: CAISENAGKANYGYTF.

The rearrangement uses TRBV10-3 and TRBJ2-7; D perhaps matches TRBD1 (6 bases). CDR3 length equals 13 residues. Trimming left V 10 bases short and J 5 bases short, with 18 bases between. The germline V gene encodes CDR1 ENHRY and CDR2 SYGVKD. The chain's CDR3 is CATVKYRVDEQYF. In DNA form, the CDR3 reads TGTGCCACAGTAAAGTACAGGGTGGACGAGCAGTACTTC.

This clone was seen ten or more times. The gene calls are TRBV7-2 and TRBJ2-7; 7 bases align to TRBD2. Trimming took 5 bases from V and 6 from J; bases not matched to a gene: 7. Germline-derived CDR1 and CDR2 are SGHTA and FQGNSA. The CDR3 has 13 residues. The CDR3 bases are TGTGCCAGCAGCCCCGGGACTATCTCCGAGCAGTACTTC. This translates into CASSPGTISEQYF.